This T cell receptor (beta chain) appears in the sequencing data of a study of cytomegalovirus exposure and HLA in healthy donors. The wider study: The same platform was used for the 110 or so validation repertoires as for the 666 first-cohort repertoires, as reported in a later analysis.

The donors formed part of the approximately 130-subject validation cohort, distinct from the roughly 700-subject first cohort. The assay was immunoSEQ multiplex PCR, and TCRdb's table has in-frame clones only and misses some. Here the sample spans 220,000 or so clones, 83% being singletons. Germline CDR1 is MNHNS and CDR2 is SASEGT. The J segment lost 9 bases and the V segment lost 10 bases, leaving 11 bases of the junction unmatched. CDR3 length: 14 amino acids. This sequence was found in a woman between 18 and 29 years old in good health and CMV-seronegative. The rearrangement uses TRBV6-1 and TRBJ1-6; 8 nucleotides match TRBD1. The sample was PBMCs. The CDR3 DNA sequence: TGTGCCACCATACGACAGGGGAGGACTTCACCCCTCCACTTT. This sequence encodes CATIRQGRTSPLHF.